The 9 T cell receptor beta chains below were found in one sample sequenced in a study of T cell repertoires in cytomegalovirus infection. No antigen has been identified for these receptors. TCRdb passed the reads through MiXCR, listing each CDR3 protein once. Of hundreds of thousands of distinct CDR3 sequences listed, around 30% are singletons. Sample: cultured CD8+ T cells from PBMCs, taken from culture after CMV antigen stimulation. The receptors stem from a human donor in good health (CMV status not recorded). Some clones in this sample may be carry-over from other donors' samples.

CDR3 DNA sequence: TGTGCCAGCAGTGAAAGGGGGTCCAATGAGCAGTTCTTC. It translates to CASSERGSNEQFF. This chain links TRBV6-5 with TRBJ2-1; tentative D call: TRBD1 (6 bases). From germline, CDR1 is MNHEY and CDR2 SVGAGI. Trimming took 5 bases from V and 6 from J, leaving 11 bases between them. CDR3 length: 13 amino acids.

The chain has TRBV29-1 and TRBJ1-2, with a possible D match to TRBD1 (5 bases). This CDR3 region has 12 residues. The V and J ends lost 4 bases and 4 bases respectively, with 10 bases between them. Germline V gives CDR1 SQVTM, CDR2 ANQGSEA. The CDR3 reads CSVVGGGYGYTF. CDR3 nucleotide sequence: TGCAGCGTTGTGGGGGGTGGCTATGGCTACACCTTC. The complete variable domain, with remaining parts taken from reference TRBV29-1 and TRBJ1-2, reads SAVISQKPSRDICQRGTSLTIQCQVDSQVTMMFWYRQQPGQSLTLIATANQGSEATYESGFVIDKFPISRPNLTFSTLTVSNMSPEDSSIYLCSVVGGGYGYTFGSGTRLTVV.

The chain combines TRBV2 with TRBJ1-2; a weak D match, TRBD1 (6 bases). The CDR3 contains 19 residues. Looked up from germline, CDR1 is SNHLY and CDR2 is FYNNEI. Trimming took off 0 bases at V and 0 bases at J, with 20 bases between the two ends. The CDR3 here is CASSEALRRGHLTNYGYTF. The CDR3 DNA sequence: TGTGCCAGCAGTGAAGCGCTTCGTAGGGGACACCTCACTAACTATGGCTACACCTTC.

A few counts support this clonotype. The rearrangement joins TRBV27 to TRBJ1-1, with 8 nucleotides matching TRBD1. V lost 4 bases, J lost 5 bases, and 9 bases stayed unmatched. Looked up from germline, CDR1 is MNHEY and CDR2 is SMNVEV (reference sequence). The CDR3 is 15 amino acids. The CDR3 here is CASSSRGQGRTEAFF. The CDR3, as DNA: TGTGCCAGCAGTTCCCGTGGACAGGGAAGAACTGAAGCTTTCTTT.

This clonotype was seen at least ten times. The chain recombines TRBV7-2 with TRBJ2-1; 11 nucleotides align to TRBD2. The V gene end was trimmed by 5 bases and the J gene end by 8 bases; junction bases not matched to a gene: 17. There are 18 residues in the CDR3. Germline CDR1 SGHTA, CDR2 FQGNSA. In DNA form, the CDR3 reads TGTGCCAGCAGCCGACCGATTAGCGGGGGGGCCGAGGAAGATGAGCAGTTCTTC. Protein product: CASSRPISGGAEEDEQFF.

This CDR3 reads CASSHRDGLPSGYGYTF. The DNA for the CDR3 is TGCGCCAGCAGCCACCGGGACGGACTACCCTCTGGCTATGGCTACACCTTC. This chain connects TRBV4-1 to TRBJ1-2; possible D gene TRBD1, 5 bases. Germline-derived CDR1 and CDR2 are MGHRA and YSYEKL. The length of the CDR3 is 17 residues. Trimming left V 3 bases short and J 4 bases short, with 21 bases between.

This clonotype showed up just a few times. V usage is TRBV19 and J usage is TRBJ1-2; D might be TRBD1 (5 bases). Trimming removed 3 bases from V and 4 bases from J, with 9 bases in between. The CDR3 has 13 residues. Germline CDR1 and CDR2: LNHDA and SQIVND (reference sequence). CDR3 sequence: CASSIGDVYGYTF. As DNA, the CDR3 is TGTGCCAGTAGTATTGGGGACGTCTATGGCTACACCTTC.

This chain connects TRBV14 to TRBJ1-2; D possibly corresponds to TRBD1 (5 bases). Trimming left V 3 bases short and J 4 bases short, with 9 bases between. Looked up from germline, CDR1 is SGHDN and CDR2 is FVKESK. The length of the CDR3 is 13 residues. Here the CDR3 reads CASSQWRGYGYTF. In DNA form, the CDR3 reads TGTGCCAGCAGCCAGTGGAGGGGCTATGGCTACACCTTC.

On this clonotype: A junction end diverges from the germline sequence, so it may reflect a read error. The chain couples TRBV7-2 to TRBJ2-5; unclear D gene. The CDR3 is 12 amino acids. The germline CDR1 and CDR2 sequences are SGHTA and FQGNSA. CDR3 bases: TGTGCCAGCAGATTAAAAGTGGCGCGCCCCGACTTC. It specifies CASRLKVARPDF.